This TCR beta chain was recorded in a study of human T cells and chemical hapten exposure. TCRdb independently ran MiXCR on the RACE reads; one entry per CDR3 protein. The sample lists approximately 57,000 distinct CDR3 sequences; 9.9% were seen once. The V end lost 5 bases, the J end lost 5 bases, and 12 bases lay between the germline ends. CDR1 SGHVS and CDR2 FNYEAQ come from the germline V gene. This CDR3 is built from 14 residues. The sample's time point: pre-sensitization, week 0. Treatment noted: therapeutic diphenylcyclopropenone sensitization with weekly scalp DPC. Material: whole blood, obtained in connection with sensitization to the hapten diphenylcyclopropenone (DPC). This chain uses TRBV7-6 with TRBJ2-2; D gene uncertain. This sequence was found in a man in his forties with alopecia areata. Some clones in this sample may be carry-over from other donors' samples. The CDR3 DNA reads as TGTGCCAGCAGCCCTGCCAGGCCAACCGGGGAGCTGTTTTTT. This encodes CASSPARPTGELFF.